A selection of T cell receptor beta chains follows, all from one sample in a study of cytomegalovirus exposure and HLA in healthy donors. Sequencing used immunoSEQ multiplex PCR; TCRdb keeps in-frame clones, though not all of them. The sample consists of about 130,000 clones, under 90% of them appearing once. The sample was PBMCs. These receptors came from a middle-aged woman in good health and CMV-seropositive. The CDR3 runs from the conserved cysteine through the conserved F or W. The D gene is left open where the match is weak. Only some rows state a clone size, as once, few, many or a class for expanded clones.

J: TRBJ2-3; D: TRBD1; V: TRBV9; size: NA; DNA: TGTGCCAGCAGCGTAGAAGTGGGGACAGGATGGACAGATACGCAGTATTTT; CDR3: CASSVEVGTGWTDTQYF
J: TRBJ1-5; D: NA; V: TRBV19; size: NA; DNA: TGTGCCAGTAGGAGTCAGGAAAATCAGCCCCAGCATTTT; CDR3: CASRSQENQPQHF
J: TRBJ1-1; D: NA; V: TRBV5-1; size: NA; DNA: TGCGCCAGCAGCTCCCGCGACAGAAACACTGAAGCTTTCTTT; CDR3: CASSSRDRNTEAFF
J: TRBJ2-2; D: TRBD1; V: TRBV9; size: NA; DNA: TGTGCCAGCAGCGCACAGGGGGTTAACACCGGGGAGCTGTTTTTT; CDR3: CASSAQGVNTGELFF
J: TRBJ1-4; D: TRBD1; V: TRBV5-1; size: NA; DNA: TGCGCCAGCAGCTTGGCAGGGGGTGATGAAAAACTGTTTTTT; CDR3: CASSLAGGDEKLFF
J: TRBJ2-2; D: NA; V: TRBV28; size: NA; DNA: TGTGCCAGCAGCCTTAACACCGGGGAGCTGTTTTTT; CDR3: CASSLNTGELFF
J: TRBJ2-2; D: TRBD1; V: TRBV5-6; size: NA; DNA: TGTGCCAGCAGCCCCCCACAGGGGGCCGTCACCGGGGAGCTGTTTTTT; CDR3: CASSPPQGAVTGELFF
J: TRBJ2-1; D: NA; V: TRBV28; size: NA; DNA: TGTGCCAGCAGTTTATTTCGGGACACCCTATACAATGAGCAGTTCTTC; CDR3: CASSLFRDTLYNEQFF
J: TRBJ2-7; D: TRBD1; V: TRBV11-3; size: NA; DNA: TGTGCCAGCAGCTCCCTCGGGACAGATCCGTACTACGAGCAGTACTTC; CDR3: CASSSLGTDPYYEQYF
J: TRBJ2-1; D: TRBD2; V: TRBV2; size: NA; DNA: TGTGCCAGCAGTTCCCGAGCTAGCGGGAGGGTAGAGAATGAGCAGTTCTTC; CDR3: CASSSRASGRVENEQFF
J: TRBJ2-3; D: NA; V: TRBV27; size: NA; DNA: TGTGCCAGCAGCACAGGGCTCCACACAGATACGCAGTATTTT; CDR3: CASSTGLHTDTQYF
J: TRBJ2-5; D: TRBD1; V: TRBV15; size: few; DNA: TGTGCCACCAGCAGATCGACAGGGGTTCGAGAGACCCAGTACTTC; CDR3: CATSRSTGVRETQYF
J: TRBJ2-7; D: TRBD2; V: TRBV6-5; size: NA; DNA: TGTGCCAGCAGTTTAGCGGGACTACAGGGTAGCGAGCAGTACTTC; CDR3: CASSLAGLQGSEQYF
J: TRBJ1-1; D: TRBD1; V: TRBV7-9; size: NA; DNA: TGTGCCAGCAGGGTGGGACAGGAGAACACTGAAGCTTTCTTT; CDR3: CASRVGQENTEAFF
J: TRBJ2-7; D: NA; V: TRBV7-8; size: NA; DNA: TGTGCCAGCGCAGTGGGCCCAGCCTACGAGCAGTACTTC; CDR3: CASAVGPAYEQYF
J: TRBJ1-4; D: TRBD1; V: TRBV6-5; size: NA; DNA: TGTGCCAGCAGCGACAGGGAAAATGAAAAACTGTTTTTT; CDR3: CASSDRENEKLFF
J: TRBJ1-5; D: NA; V: TRBV6-1; size: once; DNA: TGTGCCAGCAGTTTAATGGGAGTGAGCAATCAGCCCCAGCATTTT; CDR3: CASSLMGVSNQPQHF
J: TRBJ2-7; D: NA; V: TRBV6-5; size: NA; DNA: TGTGCCAGCAGTTACGGGGCGAGCTCCTACAAGCAGTACTTC; CDR3: CASSYGASSYKQYF
J: TRBJ2-7; D: TRBD1; V: TRBV15; size: NA; DNA: TGTGCCACCAGCAGGGACAGGGGAAGATACGAGCAGTACTTC; CDR3: CATSRDRGRYEQYF
J: TRBJ2-5; D: NA; V: TRBV6-6; size: NA; DNA: TGTGCCAGCAGTTACAGGGCGGAGGAAGAGACCCAGTACTTC; CDR3: CASSYRAEEETQYF
J: TRBJ2-1; D: TRBD1; V: TRBV27; size: NA; DNA: TGTGCCAGCAGTTCGGGACAGGGTTTTGGCAATGAGCAGTTCTTC; CDR3: CASSSGQGFGNEQFF
J: TRBJ2-1; D: NA; V: TRBV9; size: NA; DNA: TGTGCCAGCAGCGCGAAACAGGGTGGGCACAATGAGCAGTTCTTC; CDR3: CASSAKQGGHNEQFF
J: TRBJ2-7; D: NA; V: TRBV4-1; size: NA; DNA: TGCGCCAGCAGCCAACGGGACTCCACCTACGAGCAGTACTTC; CDR3: CASSQRDSTYEQYF
J: TRBJ1-4; D: NA; V: TRBV27; size: NA; DNA: TGTGCCAGCAGTTTATTGGGAGGGGATGAAAAACTGTTTTTT; CDR3: CASSLLGGDEKLFF
J: TRBJ1-2; D: TRBD1; V: TRBV19; size: few; DNA: TGTGCCAGTAGTGGGACAGGGGTATATGGCTACACCTTC; CDR3: CASSGTGVYGYTF
J: TRBJ2-4; D: TRBD1; V: TRBV27; size: NA; DNA: TGTGCCAGCAGTGGACAGGGGGCCAAAAACATTCAGTACTTC; CDR3: CASSGQGAKNIQYF
J: TRBJ1-3; D: TRBD1; V: TRBV9; size: NA; DNA: TGTGCCAGCAGCGCCGGGACAGGGGGCTCTGGAAACACCATATATTTT; CDR3: CASSAGTGGSGNTIYF
J: TRBJ2-2; D: NA; V: TRBV27; size: NA; DNA: TGTGCCAGCAGTCCAGGGAACACCGGGGAGCTGTTTTTT; CDR3: CASSPGNTGELFF
J: TRBJ1-4; D: NA; V: TRBV9; size: NA; DNA: TGTGCCAGCAGCGTAGGACAGGATAATGAAAAACTGTTTTTT; CDR3: CASSVGQDNEKLFF
J: TRBJ2-1; D: NA; V: TRBV5-6; size: NA; DNA: TGTGCCAGCAGCTGGGCGGGGCGAGGTAATGAGCAGTTCTTC; CDR3: CASSWAGRGNEQFF
J: TRBJ2-7; D: TRBD1; V: TRBV29-1; size: NA; DNA: TGCAGCGTTCGTGGACAGGGGGTAGGCTACGAGCAGTACTTC; CDR3: CSVRGQGVGYEQYF
J: TRBJ2-1; D: NA; V: TRBV4-3; size: few; DNA: TGCGCCAGCAGCCAAACAGGGCATGAGCAGTTCTTC; CDR3: CASSQTGHEQFF
J: TRBJ1-5; D: NA; V: TRBV6-5; size: NA; DNA: TGTGCCAGCGGGGGGGCAGGCAATCAGCCCCAGCATTTT; CDR3: CASGGAGNQPQHF
J: TRBJ2-7; D: TRBD1; V: TRBV7-8; size: NA; DNA: TGTGCCAGCAGCTGGAAACGGGACAGGGCTTCAGGGCGTAACGAGCAGTACTTC; CDR3: CASSWKRDRASGRNEQYF
J: TRBJ1-2; D: NA; V: TRBV29-1; size: NA; DNA: TGCAGCGTTGCGCCCTTTACAGCGGAGCACACCTTC; CDR3: CSVAPFTAEHTF
J: TRBJ2-7; D: NA; V: TRBV4-2; size: NA; DNA: TGTGCCAGCAGCCACCGAGGTGGCGGGGCGAACGAGCAGTACTTC; CDR3: CASSHRGGGANEQYF
J: TRBJ2-1; D: NA; V: TRBV6-6; size: NA; DNA: TGTGCCAGCAGTTACTTTAGCGGCTACTCCTACAATGAGCAGTTCTTC; CDR3: CASSYFSGYSYNEQFF
J: TRBJ2-2; D: NA; V: TRBV6-1; size: few; DNA: TGTGCCAGCACCGCGGAGGGGACGGGCACCGGGGAGCTGTTTTTT; CDR3: CASTAEGTGTGELFF
J: TRBJ2-3; D: NA; V: TRBV30; size: NA; DNA: TGTGCCTGGAGTGTCGGGGGGCGCACAGATACGCAGTATTTT; CDR3: CAWSVGGRTDTQYF
J: TRBJ2-1; D: TRBD1; V: TRBV25-1; size: NA; DNA: TGTGCCAGCAGTGATCTGGACAGGAATGAGCAGTTCTTC; CDR3: CASSDLDRNEQFF
J: TRBJ2-1; D: TRBD1; V: TRBV27; size: NA; DNA: TGTGCCAGCACATCAACAGGGGGCTCCTACAATGAGCAGTTCTTC; CDR3: CASTSTGGSYNEQFF
J: TRBJ1-2; D: NA; V: TRBV2; size: NA; DNA: TGTGCCACAACCAGGGGACAAACCTATGGCTACACCTTC; CDR3: CATTRGQTYGYTF
J: TRBJ2-7; D: NA; V: TRBV9; size: NA; DNA: TGTGCCAGCAGCGTAGGATTAGGGGGCTACGAGCAGTACTTC; CDR3: CASSVGLGGYEQYF
J: TRBJ2-3; D: TRBD2; V: TRBV7-9; size: NA; DNA: TGTGCCAGCAGCTTGGTCGGGCGGGGCGGGAGTTCGCAGTATTTT; CDR3: CASSLVGRGGSSQYF
J: TRBJ2-5; D: NA; V: TRBV11-3; size: NA; DNA: TGTGCCAGCAGCCCCACGAGGAACCAAGAGACCCAGTACTTC; CDR3: CASSPTRNQETQYF
J: TRBJ2-1; D: TRBD1; V: TRBV19; size: NA; DNA: TGTGCCAGTAGTAGACAGGGGGCCCCCTTGGAGCAGTTCTTC; CDR3: CASSRQGAPLEQFF